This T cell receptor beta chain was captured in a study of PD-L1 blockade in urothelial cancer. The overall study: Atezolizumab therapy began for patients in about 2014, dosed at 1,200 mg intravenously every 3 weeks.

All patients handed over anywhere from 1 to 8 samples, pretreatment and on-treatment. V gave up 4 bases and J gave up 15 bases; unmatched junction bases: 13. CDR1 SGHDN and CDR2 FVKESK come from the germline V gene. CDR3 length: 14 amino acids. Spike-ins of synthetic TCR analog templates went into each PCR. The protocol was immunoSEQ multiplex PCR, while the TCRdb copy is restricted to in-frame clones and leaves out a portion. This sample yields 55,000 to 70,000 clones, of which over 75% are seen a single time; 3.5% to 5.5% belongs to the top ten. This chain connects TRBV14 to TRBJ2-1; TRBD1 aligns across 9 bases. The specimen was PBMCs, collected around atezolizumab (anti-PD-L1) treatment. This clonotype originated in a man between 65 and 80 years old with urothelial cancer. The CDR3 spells CASSRDRVTTRLFF. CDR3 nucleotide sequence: TGTGCCAGCAGCCGGGACAGGGTAACGACTAGGCTGTTCTTC. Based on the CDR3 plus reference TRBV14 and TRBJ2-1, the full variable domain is EAGVTQFPSHSVIEKGQTVTLRCDPISGHDNLYWYRRVMGKEIKFLLHFVKESKQDESGMPNNRFLAERTGGTYSTLKVQPAELEDSGVYFCASSRDRVTTRLFFGPGTRLTVL.